This T cell receptor (beta chain) was profiled in a study of blood T cell repertoires in COVID-19. For the study at large: The United States, Italy and Spain supplied acute and convalescent COVID-19 samples. PBMCs, B-cell-depleted T cells, or T cells provided the cDNA or gDNA that made up the material.

Germline V gene lookup returns CDR1 SEHNR and CDR2 FQNEAQ (reference sequence). Trimming removed 5 bases at V and 1 base at J, with 8 bases between. The CDR3 spans 13 residues. Methods used by the authors: Amplification with reference gene primers provided the estimates of nucleated cell counts. The data were produced by immunoSEQ multiplex PCR, yet TCRdb's version contains in-frame clones alone and is incomplete. D and trimming come from the DNA, and the V and J calls and clone size come from that table. Of more than 200,000 clones in the sample, 86% were seen once. The TCR originated in a man between 25 and 39 years old with active or convalescent COVID-19. The chain recombines TRBV7-9 with TRBJ1-1, with D unclear. The specimen sequenced was peripheral blood. This CDR3 reads CASSVTENTEAFF. The CDR3 DNA reads as TGTGCCAGCAGCGTAACAGAGAACACTGAAGCTTTCTTT.